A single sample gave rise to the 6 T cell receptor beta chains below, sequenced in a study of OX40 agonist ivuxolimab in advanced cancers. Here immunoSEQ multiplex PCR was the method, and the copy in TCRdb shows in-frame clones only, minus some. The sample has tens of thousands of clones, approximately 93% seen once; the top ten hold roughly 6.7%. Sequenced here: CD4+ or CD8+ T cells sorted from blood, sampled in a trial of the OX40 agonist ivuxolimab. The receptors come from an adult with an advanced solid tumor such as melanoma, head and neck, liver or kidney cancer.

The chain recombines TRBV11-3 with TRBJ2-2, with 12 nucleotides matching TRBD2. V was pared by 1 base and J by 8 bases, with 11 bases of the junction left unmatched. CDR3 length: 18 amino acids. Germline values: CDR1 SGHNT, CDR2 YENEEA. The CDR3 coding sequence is TGTGCCAGCAGCTTAGGTGCCCCGGGACTAGCGGGCTCTGGGGAGCTGTTTTTT. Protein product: CASSLGAPGLAGSGELFF.

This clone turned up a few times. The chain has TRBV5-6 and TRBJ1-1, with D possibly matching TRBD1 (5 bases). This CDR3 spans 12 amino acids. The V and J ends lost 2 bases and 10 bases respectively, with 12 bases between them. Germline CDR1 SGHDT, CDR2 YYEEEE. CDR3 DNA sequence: TGTGCCAGCAGCTTTCTAGACCAGGGAGCTTTCTTT. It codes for CASSFLDQGAFF.

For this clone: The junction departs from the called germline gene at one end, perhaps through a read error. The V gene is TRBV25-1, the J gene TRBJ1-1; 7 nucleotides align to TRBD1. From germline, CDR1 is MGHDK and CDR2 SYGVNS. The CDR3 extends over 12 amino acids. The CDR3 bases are TGTGCCAGCAGTTATTCCGGGACAGTCCTTTCCTTT. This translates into CASSYSGTVLSF.

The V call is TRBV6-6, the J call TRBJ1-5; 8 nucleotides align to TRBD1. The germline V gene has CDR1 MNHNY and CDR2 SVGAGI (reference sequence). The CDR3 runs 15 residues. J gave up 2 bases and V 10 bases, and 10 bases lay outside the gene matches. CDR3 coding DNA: TGTGCCACCACCCAGGGGGCGATTGGCAATCAGCCCCAGCATTTT. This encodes CATTQGAIGNQPQHF.

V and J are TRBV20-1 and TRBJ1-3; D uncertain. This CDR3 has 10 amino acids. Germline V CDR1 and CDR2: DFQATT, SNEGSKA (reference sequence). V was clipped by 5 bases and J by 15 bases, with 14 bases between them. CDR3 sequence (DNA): TGCAGTGCTCTACGGGAACCGGGATATTTT. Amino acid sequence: CSALREPGYF.

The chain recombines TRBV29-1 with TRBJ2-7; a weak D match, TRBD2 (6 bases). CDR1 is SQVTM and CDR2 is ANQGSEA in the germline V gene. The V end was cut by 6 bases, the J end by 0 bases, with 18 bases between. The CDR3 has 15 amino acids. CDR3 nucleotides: TGCAGCGTGGGCTGGGGACTCAAAAGCTCCTACGAGCAGTACTTC. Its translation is CSVGWGLKSSYEQYF.